Listed here are 4 T cell receptor beta chains from one sample, sequenced in a study of OX40 agonist ivuxolimab in advanced cancers. The method was immunoSEQ multiplex PCR; TCRdb's version includes in-frame clones alone and lacks a portion of them. The sample includes 95,000 to 150,000 clones, about 94% seen only once; the top ten take 0.15% to 0.16%. The sample here was CD4+ or CD8+ T cells sorted from blood, taken in a trial of the OX40 agonist ivuxolimab. These receptors originate from an adult with an advanced solid tumor such as melanoma, head and neck, liver or kidney cancer.

The chain recombines TRBV5-1 with TRBJ1-4; no definite D call. This CDR3 is built from 16 residues. CDR1 is SGHRS, CDR2 YFSETQ, per germline. Trimming removed 4 bases from V and 0 bases from J, with 13 bases in between. The CDR3 sequence: CASSITGPSTNEKLFF. The CDR3 DNA reads TGCGCCAGCAGCATCACCGGGCCCTCAACTAATGAAAAACTGTTTTTT.

CDR3 coding DNA: TGTGCCAGCAGCTTACCGACAGGGGGTATGAAAGATACGCAGTATTTT. Translating it yields CASSLPTGGMKDTQYF. The V and J genes are TRBV11-2 and TRBJ2-3; 9 nucleotides align to TRBD1. The CDR3 spans 16 residues. V gave up 2 bases and J gave up 5 bases; unmatched junction bases: 8. Germline V CDR1 and CDR2: SGHAT, FQNNGV.

The table lists this clone with a few counts. The J gene is TRBJ1-5, the V gene TRBV19; D is undetermined. V was cut by 3 bases and J by 0 bases, with 9 bases left in between. Germline V gene lookup returns CDR1 LNHDA and CDR2 SQIVND (reference sequence). The CDR3 spans 15 residues. CDR3 nucleotides: TGTGCCAGTAGTATGGATGGTGTTAGCAATCAGCCCCAGCATTTT. Translated, it gives CASSMDGVSNQPQHF.

The chain combines TRBV2 with TRBJ2-2, with 9 bases fitting TRBD2. With 2 bases clipped from V and 0 bases from J, the junction kept 13 bases outside the gene matches. The CDR3 loop spans 20 amino acids. Per germline, CDR1 SNHLY and CDR2 FYNNEI. The DNA for the CDR3 is TGTGCCAGCAGTGAAAGGGGCGCGGGAGGGCCTTACGCGAACACCGGGGAGCTGTTTTTT. It yields the protein CASSERGAGGPYANTGELFF.